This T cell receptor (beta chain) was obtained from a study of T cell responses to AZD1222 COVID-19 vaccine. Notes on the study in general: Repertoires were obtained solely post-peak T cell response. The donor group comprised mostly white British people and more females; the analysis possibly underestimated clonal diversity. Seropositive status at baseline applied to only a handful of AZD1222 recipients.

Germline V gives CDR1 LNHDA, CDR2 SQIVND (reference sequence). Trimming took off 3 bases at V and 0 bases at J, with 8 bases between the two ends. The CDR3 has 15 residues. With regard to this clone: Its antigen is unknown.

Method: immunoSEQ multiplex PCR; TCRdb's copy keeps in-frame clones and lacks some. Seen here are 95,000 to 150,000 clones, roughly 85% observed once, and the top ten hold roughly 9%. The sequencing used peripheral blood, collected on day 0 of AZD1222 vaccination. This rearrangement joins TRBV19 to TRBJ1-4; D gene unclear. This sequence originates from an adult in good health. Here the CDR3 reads CASSMGIATNEKLFF. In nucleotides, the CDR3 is TGTGCCAGTAGTATGGGTATAGCAACTAATGAAAAACTGTTTTTT. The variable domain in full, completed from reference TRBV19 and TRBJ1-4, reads DGGITQSPKYLFRKEGQNVTLSCEQNLNHDAMYWYRQDPGQGLRLIYYSQIVNDFQKGDIAEGYSVSREKKESFPLTVTSAQKNPTAFYLCASSMGIATNEKLFFGSGTQLSVL.